This T cell receptor (beta chain) was captured in a study of graft-versus-host responses after intestinal transplantation. As for the study in general: All recipients were transplanted with multivisceral, liver-intestinal, or isolated intestinal grafts. Every transplant recipient was induced with anti-thymocyte globulin, then maintained on tacrolimus and steroids for around 3 years.

Overall study findings and caveats: Graft-versus-host to host-versus-graft clonal ratios in allografts were high in patients with graft-donor T cell macrochimerism. Peak levels of circulating GvH clones tracked with early post-transplant HvG declines.

Only in-frame clones appear in the TCRdb table, and some are missing; sequencing was by immunoSEQ multiplex PCR. Of around 54,000 clones in the sample, around 90% were seen once. Concerning this clone itself: The antigen is undetermined.

Sequenced here: PBMCs, sampled 662 days after intestinal transplant. This receptor was obtained from a human patient who received an intestinal transplant, so some T cells may come from the graft donor.

The CDR3 protein is CASSQFAGTDQPQHF. DNA for the CDR3: TGCGCCAGCAGCCAATTTGCAGGGACCGATCAGCCCCAGCATTTT. The chain links TRBV4-1 to TRBJ1-5; possibly TRBD1 for D (5 bases). Germline CDR1 is MGHRA and CDR2 is YSYEKL. Trimming left V 2 bases short and J 5 bases short, with 13 bases between. This CDR3 is built from 15 residues.